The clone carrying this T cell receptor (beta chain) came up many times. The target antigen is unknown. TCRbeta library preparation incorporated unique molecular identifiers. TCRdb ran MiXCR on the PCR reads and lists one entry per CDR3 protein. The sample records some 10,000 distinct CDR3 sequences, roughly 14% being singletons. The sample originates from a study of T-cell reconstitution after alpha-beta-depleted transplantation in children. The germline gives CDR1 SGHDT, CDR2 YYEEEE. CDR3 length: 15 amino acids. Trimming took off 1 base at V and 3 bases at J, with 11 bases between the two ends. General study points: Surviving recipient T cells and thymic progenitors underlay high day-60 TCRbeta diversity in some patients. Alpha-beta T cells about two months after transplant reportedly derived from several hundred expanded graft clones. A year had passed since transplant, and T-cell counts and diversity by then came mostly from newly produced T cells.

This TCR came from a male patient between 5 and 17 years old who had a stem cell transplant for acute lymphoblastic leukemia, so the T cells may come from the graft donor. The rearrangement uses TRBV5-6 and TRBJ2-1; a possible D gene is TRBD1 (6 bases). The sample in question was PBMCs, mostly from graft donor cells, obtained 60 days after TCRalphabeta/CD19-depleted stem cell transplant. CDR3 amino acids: CASSLSIGGYNEQFF. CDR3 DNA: TGTGCCAGCAGCTTGAGTATAGGGGGCTACAATGAGCAGTTCTTC.